A single sample gave rise to the 14 T cell receptor beta chains below, sequenced in a study of cytomegalovirus exposure and HLA in healthy donors. Primers included in the PCR were 60 Vbeta and 13 Jbeta primers. Assay: immunoSEQ multiplex PCR; the TCRdb copy retains only in-frame clones and omits some. The repertoire holds roughly 100,000 clones, over 65% seen once, with around 0.76% in the top ten. The sequencing input was PBMCs. These receptors were collected from an older woman in good health and CMV-seronegative.

The rearrangement uses TRBV29-1 and TRBJ1-1, with 8 positions matching TRBD1. Germline trimming cut 3 bases from V and 1 base from J; bases unmatched to any gene: 7. The CDR3 contains 15 residues. Germline V gene data show CDR1 as SQVTM and CDR2 as ANQGSEA. The CDR3 nucleotides read TGCAGCGTTGAGGGAAGGACAGGGCGGAACACTGAAGCTTTCTTT. This sequence encodes CSVEGRTGRNTEAFF.

The chain employs TRBV15 and TRBJ1-2; 7 bases map to TRBD1. The V gene's germline CDR1 is LNHNV and CDR2 YYDKDF (reference sequence). V shed 0 bases and J 3 bases; nucleotides not matched to a gene: 4. CDR3 length: 15 amino acids. This chain's CDR3 is CATSRELGGDYGYTF. The CDR3 nucleotides read TGTGCCACCAGCAGAGAACTAGGGGGCGACTATGGCTACACCTTC. Supplemented by reference TRBV15 and TRBJ1-2, the full variable domain reads DAMVIQNPRYQVTQFGKPVTLSCSQTLNHNVMYWYQQKSSQAPKLLFHYYDKDFNNEADTPDNFQSRRPNTSFCFLDIRSPGLGDTAMYLCATSRELGGDYGYTFGSGTRLTVV.

J is TRBJ1-2 and V is TRBV27, with 8 bases identical to TRBD1. The V gene's germline CDR1 is MNHEY and CDR2 SMNVEV (reference sequence). The CDR3 is made up of 13 amino acids. After removal of 6 bases from V and 6 bases from J, the junction contained 6 bases not matched to a gene. CDR3 in DNA: TGTGCCAGCAGGCCGGACAGGGTGGATGGCTACACCTTC. It translates to CASRPDRVDGYTF.

The chain uses TRBV6-5 and TRBJ2-3; possibly TRBD2 for D (6 bases). CDR3 length: 15 amino acids. The V end was cut by 2 bases, the J end by 2 bases, with 11 bases between. Per the germline V gene, CDR1 is MNHEY and CDR2 is SVGAGI. The CDR3 DNA follows: TGTGCCAGCAGTTACACGGGACTGCTCACAGATACGCAGTATTTT. Protein product: CASSYTGLLTDTQYF.

This chain connects TRBV10-3 to TRBJ1-1, with a tentative D call TRBD1 (5 bases). Germline loops: CDR1 ENHRY, CDR2 SYGVKD. The CDR3 spans 14 residues. Trimming cost V 10 bases and J 1 base, with 16 bases left between them. CDR3 in amino acids: CATQRQTQNTEAFF. The CDR3 DNA sequence: TGTGCCACCCAAAGACAGACCCAGAACACTGAAGCTTTCTTT.

The chain combines TRBV28 with TRBJ2-7; 13 bases map to TRBD2. V dropped 6 bases and J dropped 4; count of bases not matched to a gene: 6. CDR1 is MDHEN, CDR2 SYDVKM, per germline. CDR3 length: 15 amino acids. CDR3 loop: CASSGGTSGIYEQYF. The CDR3 DNA reads as TGTGCCAGCAGCGGGGGGACTAGCGGGATTTACGAGCAGTACTTC.

The chain couples TRBV9 to TRBJ2-1; a weak D match, TRBD2 (5 bases). Germline V gene data show CDR1 as SGDLS and CDR2 as YYNGEE. CDR3 length equals 15 residues. V lost 0 bases to trimming and J lost 5 bases, with 12 bases between them. The CDR3 sequence is CASSVGSGVNNEQFF. CDR3 coding DNA: TGTGCCAGCAGCGTAGGAAGCGGAGTAAACAATGAGCAGTTCTTC. The entire variable domain, with the rest obtained from reference TRBV9 and TRBJ2-1, is as follows: DSGVTQTPKHLITATGQRVTLRCSPRSGDLSVYWYQQSLDQGLQFLIQYYNGEERAKGNILERFSAQQFPDLHSELNLSSLELGDSALYFCASSVGSGVNNEQFFGPGTRLTVL.

The rearrangement uses TRBV2 and TRBJ2-1; TRBD2 matches 10 bases. Per germline, CDR1 SNHLY and CDR2 FYNNEI. The CDR3 runs to 13 residues. V was pared by 1 base and J by 10 bases, with 1 base of the junction left unmatched. Here the CDR3 reads CASSEGGLAEQFF. CDR3 DNA sequence: TGTGCCAGCAGTGAAGGGGGACTAGCGGAGCAGTTCTTC.

V and J are TRBV5-4 and TRBJ2-1; the D gene is possibly TRBD2 (5 bases). Looked up from germline, CDR1 is SGHNT and CDR2 is YYREEE (reference sequence). This CDR3 has 12 residues. V lost 4 bases to trimming and J lost 7 bases, with 9 bases between them. CDR3 sequence (DNA): TGTGCCAGCAGCACGGACTCGAATGAGCAGTTCTTC. Translating gives CASSTDSNEQFF.

This clone has a single count. The sample contains more than one DNA sequence encoding this CDR3. V usage is TRBV6-1 and J usage is TRBJ1-2; TRBD1 is a possible D gene (6 bases). The V end lost 2 bases, the J end lost 8 bases, and 12 bases lay between the germline ends. CDR3 size: 13 residues. CDR1 and CDR2 from the germline V gene are MNHNS and SASEGT. This chain's CDR3 is CASSERSGDGYTF. The DNA for the CDR3 is TGTGCCAGCAGTGAAAGGTCAGGGGACGGCTACACCTTC.

The chain carries TRBV15 and TRBJ2-3, with 14 bases lining up with TRBD2. The germline CDR1 and CDR2 sequences are LNHNV and YYDKDF (reference sequence). This CDR3 comprises 18 residues. J lost 5 bases, V lost 0 bases, and 7 bases had no gene match. CDR3: CATSRDGGLAGVGDTQYF. Written as DNA, the CDR3 is TGTGCCACCAGCAGAGATGGGGGACTAGCGGGAGTTGGAGATACGCAGTATTTT.

The V gene is TRBV7-7, the J gene TRBJ2-5, with a possible D match to TRBD1 (8 bases). The CDR3 length is 13 residues. Between the trimmed V and J ends, which lost 5 bases and 7 bases, there was a span of 14 bases. The germline gives CDR1 SSHAT, CDR2 FNYEAQ (reference sequence). The CDR3 nucleotides read TGTGCCAGCAGCAAGGACAGGGAGGGGACCCAGTACTTC. Amino acids: CASSKDREGTQYF. The full variable domain, completed using reference TRBV7-7 and TRBJ2-5, is GAGVSQSPRYKVTKRGQDVTLRCDPISSHATLYWYQQALGQGPEFLTYFNYEAQPDKSGLPSDRFSAERPEGSISTLTIQRTEQRDSAMYRCASSKDREGTQYFGPGTRLLVL.

For the CDR3, the DNA is TGCGCCAGCAGCCACAGACTGGACAATGAGCAGTTCTTC. The encoded protein is CASSHRLDNEQFF. The chain couples TRBV4-1 to TRBJ2-1; D gene unclear. Per germline, CDR1 MGHRA and CDR2 YSYEKL. The V gene lost 3 bases and the J gene lost 5 bases, with 8 bases spanning the gap. The CDR3 sequence is 13 residues long.

The chain couples TRBV6-1 to TRBJ1-5, with 10 bases identical to TRBD1. In germline, CDR1 is MNHNS, CDR2 SASEGT. With 4 bases clipped from V and 3 bases from J, the junction kept 6 bases outside the gene matches. The CDR3 length is 16 residues. In DNA form, the CDR3 reads TGTGCCAGCAGTGTTAGACAGGGGGCGATCAATCAGCCCCAGCATTTT. Translating it yields CASSVRQGAINQPQHF.